The next 31 T cell receptor beta chains were all read from a single sample in a study of T cell changes during pregnancy in multiple sclerosis. Measured with immunoSEQ multiplex PCR; TCRdb has only the in-frame clones, and not every one. The sample contains around 30,000 clones, roughly 91% of which appear only once. The source material was CD4+ T cells from peripheral blood mononuclear cells, sampled after pregnancy. These receptors were taken from a female donor with multiple sclerosis, enrolled in a pregnancy study.

The chain recombines TRBV6-1 with TRBJ2-5, with 9 bases aligning to TRBD2. Trimming at V came to 1 base and at J to 5 bases, leaving 8 bases not matched to a gene. The CDR3 sequence is 16 residues long. Germline CDR1 reads MNHNS; CDR2 reads SASEGT. DNA of the CDR3: TGTGCCAGCAGTGAAGGTCTTAGCGGGAGTCGGGAGACCCAGTACTTC. Translation: CASSEGLSGSRETQYF.

The chain joins TRBV11-3 to TRBJ2-1, with unresolved D. The CDR3 loop spans 12 amino acids. V was cut by 3 bases and J by 4 bases, with 4 bases left in between. Germline loops: CDR1 SGHNT, CDR2 YENEEA. For the CDR3, the DNA is TGTGCCAGCAGCTTCGGTTACAATGAGCAGTTCTTC. Translation: CASSFGYNEQFF.

The chain is built from TRBV5-1 and TRBJ2-7; 9 positions agree with TRBD1. Germline V gene lookup returns CDR1 SGHRS and CDR2 YFSETQ. The CDR3 length is 14 residues. Unmatched junction bases numbered 10, after V lost 8 bases and J lost 4 bases. This CDR3 is CASSPGGQGYEQYF. The CDR3 region has the DNA TGCGCCAGTTCCCCGGGCGGACAGGGGTACGAGCAGTACTTC.

The chain is built from TRBV6-5 and TRBJ1-1, with no clear D. The CDR3 is made up of 13 amino acids. Germline lookup yields CDR1 MNHEY and CDR2 SVGAGI. Trimming took off 6 bases at V and 0 bases at J, with 8 bases between the two ends. The CDR3 nucleotides are TGTGCCAGCAGGCGGTACCTGAACACTGAAGCTTTCTTT. Translated, it gives CASRRYLNTEAFF.

The V call is TRBV18, the J call TRBJ1-4, with D maybe TRBD1 (6 bases). V lost 3 bases and J 8 bases, leaving 13 bases between the germline ends. The germline gives CDR1 KGHSH, CDR2 LQKENI. The CDR3 is 14 residues long. CDR3 in DNA: TGTGCCAGCTCACCGATCAGGGGAGGGGAAAAACTGTTTTTT. It yields the protein CASSPIRGGEKLFF.

The chain combines TRBV7-2 with TRBJ1-5, with TRBD1 matching over 8 bases. J gave up 5 bases and V 5 bases, and 8 bases lay outside the gene matches. This CDR3 is 15 amino acids long. Germline CDR1 reads SGHTA; CDR2 reads FQGNSA. DNA of the CDR3: TGTGCCAGCAGCCCGACAGGGGAGGAGCATCAGCCCCAGCATTTT. The encoded protein is CASSPTGEEHQPQHF.

In nucleotides, the CDR3 is TGTGCCAGCAGCCTGGGACAGGGGTCAGGCACAGATACGCAGTATTTT. Its protein product is CASSLGQGSGTDTQYF. The V call is TRBV11-1, the J call TRBJ2-3; 10 bases are shared with TRBD1. Germline assignment: CDR1 SGHAT and CDR2 FQDESV (reference sequence). The length of the CDR3 is 16 residues. Unmatched junction bases numbered 6, after V lost 5 bases and J lost 1 base.

Concerning this clone itself: At the DNA level, this CDR3 is encoded by other sequences in the same sample as well. The V call is TRBV7-2, the J call TRBJ2-5; D ambiguous. V was trimmed by 4 bases and J by 3 bases, leaving 3 bases between them. From germline, CDR1 is SGHTA and CDR2 FQGNSA. The CDR3 has 11 residues. In DNA, the CDR3 is TGTGCCAGCAGCTCTGAAGAGACCCAGTACTTC. Encoded protein: CASSSEETQYF.

The CDR3 region is CASSQDRVGYTF. The DNA for the CDR3 is TGTGCCAGCAGCCAAGATCGAGTGGGCTACACCTTC. The rearrangement uses TRBV14 and TRBJ1-2; no clear D gene. In germline, CDR1 is SGHDN, CDR2 FVKESK. With 0 bases removed from V and 8 bases from J, the gap between germline ends came to 7 bases. The CDR3 is 12 amino acids.

This chain links TRBV7-8 with TRBJ2-4, with D possibly matching TRBD1 (5 bases). From germline, CDR1 is SGHVS and CDR2 FQNEAQ. V was cut by 3 bases and J by 1 base, with 7 bases left in between. The CDR3 runs 14 residues. The CDR3 region is CASSFKGAKNIQYF. The CDR3 region has the DNA TGTGCCAGCAGCTTTAAGGGGGCCAAAAACATTCAGTACTTC. Using reference TRBV7-8 and TRBJ2-4 for the parts outside the CDR3, the full variable domain is GAGVSQSPRYKVAKRGQDVALRCDPISGHVSLFWYQQALGQGPEFLTYFQNEAQLDKSGLPSDRFFAERPEGSVSTLKIQRTQQEDSAVYLCASSFKGAKNIQYFGAGTRLSVL.

This rearrangement joins TRBV10-3 to TRBJ1-1; weak D call: TRBD1 (5 bases). Germline loops: CDR1 ENHRY, CDR2 SYGVKD. The CDR3 is made up of 13 amino acids. V was cut by 7 bases and J by 2 bases, with 11 bases left in between. CDR3 protein: CAIKLDSNTEAFF. CDR3 DNA sequence: TGTGCCATCAAGCTAGACAGCAACACTGAAGCTTTCTTT.

The chain joins TRBV18 to TRBJ1-5, with D perhaps TRBD1 (5 bases). Germline V CDR1 and CDR2: KGHSH, LQKENI. This CDR3 is 15 amino acids long. The germline V and J ends were trimmed by 4 bases and 4 bases, with 14 bases remaining between them. Here the CDR3 DNA reads TGTGCCAGCTCACTAAGTGTTCAGGGTAATCAGCCCCAGCATTTT. As protein: CASSLSVQGNQPQHF.

V usage is TRBV6-5 and J usage is TRBJ2-2; tentatively, D is TRBD2 (6 bases). Looked up from germline, CDR1 is MNHEY and CDR2 is SVGAGI. This CDR3 has 15 amino acids. The V end lost 8 bases, the J end lost 2 bases, and 15 bases lay between the germline ends. The CDR3 DNA is TGTGCCAGCCGTCCGGGAGTAATTAACACCGGGGAGCTGTTTTTT. Its protein product is CASRPGVINTGELFF.

The chain has TRBV18 and TRBJ1-1; TRBD1 agrees at 7 bases. The CDR3 totals 14 residues. With V trimmed by 3 bases and J by 5 bases, 6 bases remained unmatched. Germline assignment: CDR1 KGHSH and CDR2 LQKENI. As DNA, the CDR3 is TGTGCCAGCTCACCTTATTCAGGGGGGACTGAAGCTTTCTTT. It specifies CASSPYSGGTEAFF.

The CDR3 sequence is CASSPPRANTGELFF. CDR3 bases: TGTGCCAGCTCACCACCGAGAGCTAACACCGGGGAGCTGTTTTTT. The J gene is TRBJ2-2, the V gene TRBV18; D remains unclear. This CDR3 region has 15 residues. The V end was cut by 0 bases, the J end by 2 bases, with 7 bases between. Germline CDR1 and CDR2: KGHSH and LQKENI.

The chain uses TRBV10-3 and TRBJ2-2, with 9 nucleotides matching TRBD2. The CDR3 length is 17 residues. CDR1 and CDR2 (germline): ENHRY, SYGVKD. J gave up 2 bases and V 6 bases, and 10 bases lay outside the gene matches. For the CDR3, the DNA is TGTGCCATCAGGCCCCTAGGAGCGGGAGGTAACACCGGGGAGCTGTTTTTT. It encodes CAIRPLGAGGNTGELFF.

The CDR3 is CASSIPLGLAGGHEQFF. The DNA for the CDR3 is TGTGCCAGCAGCATCCCATTGGGACTAGCGGGAGGCCATGAGCAGTTCTTC. The V call is TRBV7-2, the J call TRBJ2-1; 15 bases align to TRBD2. Trimming at V came to 5 bases and at J to 8 bases, leaving 10 bases not matched to a gene. The CDR3 spans 17 residues. CDR1 is SGHTA and CDR2 is FQGNSA in the germline V gene.

This chain joins TRBV30 and TRBJ2-3; weak D call: TRBD2 (7 bases). CDR3 length: 15 residues. Trimming shortened V by 0 bases and J by 4 bases, and 14 bases separated the two germline ends. Per the germline V gene, CDR1 is GTSNPN and CDR2 is SVGIG (reference sequence). CDR3 loop: CAWSVVWGGPDTQYF. In nucleotides, the CDR3 is TGTGCCTGGAGTGTCGTTTGGGGGGGGCCAGATACGCAGTATTTT.

This clone turned up a few times. The V and J genes are TRBV30 and TRBJ1-1; no clear D gene. The V gene lost 5 bases and the J gene lost 0 bases, with 10 bases spanning the gap. The CDR3 sequence is 13 residues long. Germline values: CDR1 GTSNPN, CDR2 SVGIG (reference sequence). CDR3 sequence (DNA): TGTGCCTGGGGGAAGGGAGTGAACACTGAAGCTTTCTTT. This codes for CAWGKGVNTEAFF.

The chain links TRBV6-4 to TRBJ1-2; TRBD1 agrees at 9 bases. CDR3 size: 15 residues. Looked up from germline, CDR1 is MRHNA and CDR2 is SNTAGT. Trimming cost V 2 bases and J 8 bases; bases outside gene matches: 9. CDR3 DNA sequence: TGTGCCAGCAGTGACGCGCGGACAGGGGTGGGAGGCTACACCTTC. Its translation is CASSDARTGVGGYTF.

The chain recombines TRBV27 with TRBJ1-5, with TRBD1 as a possible D gene (5 bases). Germline assignment: CDR1 MNHEY and CDR2 SMNVEV (reference sequence). The CDR3 has 15 residues. Trimming shortened V by 2 bases and J by 2 bases, and 10 bases separated the two germline ends. CDR3 region: CASSLRGEGNQPQHF. CDR3 nucleotides: TGTGCCAGCAGTTTAAGGGGTGAGGGCAATCAGCCCCAGCATTTT.

CDR3 DNA sequence: TGCGCCAGCAGCTTGGTGCCAGGGGGTAATTCCGGGGAGCTGTTTTTT. Residues: CASSLVPGGNSGELFF. The chain links TRBV5-1 to TRBJ2-2; TRBD1 matches at 7 bases. The CDR3 is 16 residues long. CDR1 is SGHRS and CDR2 is YFSETQ in the germline V gene. Trimming cost V 0 bases and J 6 bases; bases outside gene matches: 8.

This chain joins TRBV5-1 and TRBJ1-2; TRBD1 aligns across 7 bases. The CDR3 sequence is 14 residues long. The V segment lost 4 bases and the J segment 4 bases; nucleotides outside the gene matches: 7. The germline CDR1 and CDR2 sequences are SGHRS and YFSETQ. The CDR3: CASSTGQALYGYTF. The DNA for the CDR3 is TGCGCCAGCAGCACCGGACAGGCCCTCTATGGCTACACCTTC.

This rearrangement joins TRBV13 to TRBJ1-1; D ambiguous. The V gene lost 5 bases and the J gene lost 2 bases, with 12 bases spanning the gap. CDR1 is PRHDT and CDR2 is FYEKMQ in the germline V gene (reference sequence). The CDR3 is made up of 14 amino acids. Here the CDR3 reads CASSPGSHNTEAFF. DNA for the CDR3: TGTGCCAGCAGCCCCGGGTCCCATAACACTGAAGCTTTCTTT.

The chain combines TRBV7-2 with TRBJ2-5, with D tentatively TRBD1 (6 bases). CDR3 length: 15 amino acids. Germline CDR1 and CDR2: SGHTA and FQGNSA. V lost 4 bases to trimming and J lost 2 bases, with 14 bases between them. The DNA for the CDR3 is TGTGCCAGCAGCTCCCAGGGGAGCCGGCAAGAGACCCAGTACTTC. It encodes CASSSQGSRQETQYF.

V gene TRBV5-1 combines with J gene TRBJ1-3, with TRBD1 matching over 7 bases. The germline CDR1 and CDR2 sequences are SGHRS and YFSETQ. The ends lost 2 bases at V and 2 bases at J; junction bases unmatched: 4. The CDR3 is 15 amino acids. The CDR3 region is CASSFTGETGNTIYF. The CDR3 DNA reads as TGCGCCAGCAGCTTCACAGGGGAAACTGGAAACACCATATATTTT.

The rearrangement joins TRBV11-2 to TRBJ2-2; D perhaps matches TRBD2 (5 bases). V lost 2 bases, J lost 4 bases, and 11 bases lay in between. This CDR3 spans 15 amino acids. Germline-derived CDR1 and CDR2 are SGHAT and FQNNGV. CDR3 DNA: TGTGCCAGCAGCTTAATGAGCGGATCCACCGGGGAGCTGTTTTTT. Amino acid sequence: CASSLMSGSTGELFF.

The V call is TRBV10-1, the J call TRBJ2-2, with 10 positions matching TRBD1. Looked up from germline, CDR1 is WNHNN and CDR2 is SYGVQD (reference sequence). This CDR3 spans 15 amino acids. V gave up 6 bases and J gave up 6 bases; unmatched junction bases: 7. The CDR3 bases are TGCGCCAGCAGAGGGGGACAGGGGCACTCCGGGGAGCTGTTTTTT. Encoded protein: CASRGGQGHSGELFF.

The CDR3 coding sequence is TGTGCCAGCAGCCAAGAAATTCGGCAGGGTCGGTACTTC. This gives the protein CASSQEIRQGRYF. The chain recombines TRBV4-2 with TRBJ2-7; possible D gene TRBD1, 5 bases. Germline CDR1 is LGHNA and CDR2 is YNFKEQ. V shed 0 bases and J shed 12 bases, with 15 bases lying between them. CDR3 length: 13 residues.

This rearrangement joins TRBV7-3 to TRBJ2-2; weak D call: TRBD1 (5 bases). Between the trimmed V and J ends, which lost 8 bases and 5 bases, there was a span of 12 bases. Germline-derived CDR1 and CDR2 are SGHTA and FQGTGA. The CDR3 has 13 residues. The CDR3 nucleotides are TGTGCCAGCCAAGGGCCAGGGACCGGGGAGCTGTTTTTT. Translation: CASQGPGTGELFF.

This chain joins TRBV2 and TRBJ1-1; no clear D gene. Trimming left V 2 bases short and J 11 bases short, with 12 bases between. Germline CDR1 and CDR2: SNHLY and FYNNEI. The CDR3 loop spans 12 amino acids. The CDR3 spells CASSERGRAAFF. In DNA, the CDR3 is TGTGCCAGCAGTGAAAGAGGGCGGGCCGCTTTCTTT. Full variable domain (missing parts from reference TRBV2 and TRBJ1-1): EPEVTQTPSHQVTQMGQEVILRCVPISNHLYFYWYRQILGQKVEFLVSFYNNEISEKSEIFDDQFSVERPDGSNFTLKIRSTKLEDSAMYFCASSERGRAAFFGQGTRLTVV.